The next 6 T cell receptor beta chains were all read from a single sample in a study of cytomegalovirus exposure and HLA in healthy donors. PCR amplification relied on 60 Vbeta primers (plus 13 Jbeta primers). Sequencing was performed with immunoSEQ multiplex PCR; in TCRdb, only in-frame clones are kept and a portion is missing. The data show approximately 150,000 clones, roughly 78% seen once. Sequencing was carried out using PBMCs. The receptor source for this set is a woman aged 50 to 65 in good health and CMV-seropositive.

The chain employs TRBV27 and TRBJ1-3; TRBD1 aligns across 7 bases. Germline V gene sequence: CDR1 MNHEY, CDR2 SMNVEV (reference sequence). The J segment lost 4 bases and the V segment lost 7 bases, leaving 4 bases of the junction unmatched. The CDR3 totals 13 residues. The CDR3 DNA reads TGTGCCAGCAAGGGGGCGGGCGGAAACACCATATATTTT. Translated: CASKGAGGNTIYF.

This clone is a singleton in its sample. The chain couples TRBV25-1 to TRBJ2-2, with a tentative D call TRBD2 (7 bases). CDR1 MGHDK and CDR2 SYGVNS come from the germline V gene. Trimming left V 4 bases short and J 2 bases short, with 17 bases between. This CDR3 has 17 amino acids. The CDR3 reads CASSVLGGGGNTGELFF. CDR3 DNA sequence: TGTGCCAGCAGTGTCCTGGGCGGGGGCGGTAACACCGGGGAGCTGTTTTTT.

This clone was seen once. V is TRBV5-1 and J is TRBJ2-6; D may be TRBD1 (5 bases). V was trimmed by 0 bases and J by 8 bases, leaving 15 bases between them. From germline, CDR1 is SGHRS and CDR2 YFSETQ. The CDR3 is 16 residues long. DNA of the CDR3: TGCGCCAGCAGCTTGGAGGGGTCCTCAGGTACCAACGTCCTGACTTTC. Translated: CASSLEGSSGTNVLTF.

This clone turned up a few times. The J gene is TRBJ1-5, the V gene TRBV6-1; tentative D call: TRBD1 (6 bases). The ends were cut back, 6 bases at V and 2 bases at J, with 14 bases in the middle. Per the germline V gene, CDR1 is MNHNS and CDR2 is SASEGT. CDR3 length: 15 amino acids. DNA of the CDR3: TGTGCCAGCAGAACAGGGAGGGAAGGCAATCAGCCCCAGCATTTT. Encoded protein: CASRTGREGNQPQHF.

This clone was counted a few times. J is TRBJ2-7 and V is TRBV5-4; 11 nucleotides match TRBD1. Germline V gene lookup returns CDR1 SGHNT and CDR2 YYREEE (reference sequence). The CDR3 extends over 14 amino acids. V trimming: 3 bases; J trimming: 6 bases; junction bases outside the gene matches: 5. This CDR3 is CASSYGQGALEQYF. The CDR3 nucleotides read TGTGCCAGCAGCTACGGACAGGGGGCGCTCGAGCAGTACTTC.

Here the CDR3 DNA reads TGTGCCAGTAGTACGGTTAACACTGAAGCTTTCTTT. This encodes CASSTVNTEAFF. The chain recombines TRBV19 with TRBJ1-1; the D is unclear. The germline V and J ends were trimmed by 4 bases and 2 bases, with 5 bases remaining between them. The germline V gene encodes CDR1 LNHDA and CDR2 SQIVND (reference sequence). The CDR3 runs to 12 residues.